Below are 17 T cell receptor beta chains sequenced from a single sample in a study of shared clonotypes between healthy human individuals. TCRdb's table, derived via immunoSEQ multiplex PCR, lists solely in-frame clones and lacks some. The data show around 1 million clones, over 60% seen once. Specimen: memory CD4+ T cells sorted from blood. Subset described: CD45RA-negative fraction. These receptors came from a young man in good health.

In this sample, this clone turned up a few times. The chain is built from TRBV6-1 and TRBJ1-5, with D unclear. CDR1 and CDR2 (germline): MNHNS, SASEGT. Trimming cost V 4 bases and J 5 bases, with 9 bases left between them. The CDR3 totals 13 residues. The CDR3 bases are TGTGCCAGCAGTGCCTACAGCGATCAGCCCCAGCATTTT. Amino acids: CASSAYSDQPQHF.

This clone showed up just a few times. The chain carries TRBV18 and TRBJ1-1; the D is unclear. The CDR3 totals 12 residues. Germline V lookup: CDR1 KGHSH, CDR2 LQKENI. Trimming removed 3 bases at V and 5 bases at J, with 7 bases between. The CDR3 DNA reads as TGTGCCAGCTCACCTAAGAAAACTGAAGCTTTCTTT. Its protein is CASSPKKTEAFF.

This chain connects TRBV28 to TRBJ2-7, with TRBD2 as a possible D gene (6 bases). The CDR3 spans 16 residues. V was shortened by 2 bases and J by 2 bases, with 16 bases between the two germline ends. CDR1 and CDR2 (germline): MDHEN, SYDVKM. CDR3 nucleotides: TGTGCCAGCAGTTTAACTCTAGGAGGGGTAACCTACGAGCAGTACTTC. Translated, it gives CASSLTLGGVTYEQYF.

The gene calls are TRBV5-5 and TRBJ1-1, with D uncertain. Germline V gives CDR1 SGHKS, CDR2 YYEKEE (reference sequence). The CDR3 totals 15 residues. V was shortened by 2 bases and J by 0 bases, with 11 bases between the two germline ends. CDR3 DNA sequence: TGTGCCAGCAGCTTAAGAGGGAGCTTGAACACTGAAGCTTTCTTT. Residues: CASSLRGSLNTEAFF. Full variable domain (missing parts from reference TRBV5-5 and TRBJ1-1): DAGVTQSPTHLIKTRGQQVTLRCSPISGHKSVSWYQQVLGQGPQFIFQYYEKEERGRGNFPDRFSARQFPNYSSELNVNALLLGDSALYLCASSLRGSLNTEAFFGQGTRLTVV.

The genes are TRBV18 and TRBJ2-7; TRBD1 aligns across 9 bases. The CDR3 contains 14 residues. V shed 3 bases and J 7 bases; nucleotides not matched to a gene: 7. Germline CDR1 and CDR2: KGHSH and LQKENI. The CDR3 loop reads CASSPKTGGEEQYF. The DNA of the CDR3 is TGTGCCAGCTCACCCAAGACAGGGGGTGAGGAGCAGTACTTC.

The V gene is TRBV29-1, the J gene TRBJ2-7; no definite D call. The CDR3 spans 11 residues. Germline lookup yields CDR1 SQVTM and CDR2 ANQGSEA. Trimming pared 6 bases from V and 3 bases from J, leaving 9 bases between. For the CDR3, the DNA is TGCAGCGTCGCCGATAACTACGAGCAGTACTTC. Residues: CSVADNYEQYF.

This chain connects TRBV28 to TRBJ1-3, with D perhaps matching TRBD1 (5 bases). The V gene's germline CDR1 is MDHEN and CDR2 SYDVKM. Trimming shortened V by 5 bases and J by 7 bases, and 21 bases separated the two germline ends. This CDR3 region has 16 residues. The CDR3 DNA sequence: TGTGCCAGCAGTCCCCCTTACAGGTCTGAGGGCAACACCATATATTTT. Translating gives CASSPPYRSEGNTIYF. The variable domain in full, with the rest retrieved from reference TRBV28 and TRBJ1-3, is DVKVTQSSRYLVKRTGEKVFLECVQDMDHENMFWYRQDPGLGLRLIYFSYDVKMKEKGDIPEGYSVSREKKERFSLILESASTNQTSMYLCASSPPYRSEGNTIYFGEGSWLTVV.

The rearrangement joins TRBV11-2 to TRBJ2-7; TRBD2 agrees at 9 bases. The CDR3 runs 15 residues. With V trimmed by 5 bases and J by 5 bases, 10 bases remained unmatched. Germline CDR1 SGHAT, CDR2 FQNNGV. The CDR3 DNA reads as TGTGCCAGCAGCGGACTGGGACTAGCAGTCGACGAGCAGTACTTC. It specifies CASSGLGLAVDEQYF.

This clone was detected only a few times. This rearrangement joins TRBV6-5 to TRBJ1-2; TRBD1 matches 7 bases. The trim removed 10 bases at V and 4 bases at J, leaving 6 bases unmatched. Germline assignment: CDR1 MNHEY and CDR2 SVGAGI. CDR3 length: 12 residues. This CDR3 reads CATGGDSYGYTF. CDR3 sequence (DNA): TGTGCCACCGGGGGGGACAGCTATGGCTACACCTTC.

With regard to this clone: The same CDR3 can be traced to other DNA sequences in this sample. The CDR3 sequence: CASSMGLAGGYNEQFF. In nucleotides, the CDR3 is TGTGCCAGTAGTATGGGACTAGCGGGAGGGTACAATGAGCAGTTCTTC. The V call is TRBV19, the J call TRBJ2-1; 16 nucleotides match TRBD2. This CDR3 spans 16 amino acids. V shed 3 bases, J shed 4 bases, and the junction held 0 bases outside the gene matches. Germline V lookup: CDR1 LNHDA, CDR2 SQIVND (reference sequence). The variable domain in full, with the rest retrieved from reference TRBV19 and TRBJ2-1, is DGGITQSPKYLFRKEGQNVTLSCEQNLNHDAMYWYRQDPGQGLRLIYYSQIVNDFQKGDIAEGYSVSREKKESFPLTVTSAQKNPTAFYLCASSMGLAGGYNEQFFGPGTRLTVL.

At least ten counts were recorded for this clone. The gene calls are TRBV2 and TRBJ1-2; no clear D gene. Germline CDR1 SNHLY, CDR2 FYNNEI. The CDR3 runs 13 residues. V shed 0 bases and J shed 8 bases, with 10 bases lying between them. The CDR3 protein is CASSEAKGFGYTF. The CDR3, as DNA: TGTGCCAGCAGTGAAGCGAAAGGGTTCGGCTACACCTTC.

The CDR3 DNA sequence: TGTGCCGCGGGACAGGACACCTACGAGCAGTACTTC. It encodes CAAGQDTYEQYF. The V call is TRBV6-4, the J call TRBJ2-7, with 8 bases identical to TRBD1. In germline, CDR1 is MRHNA, CDR2 SNTAGT. The CDR3 has 12 residues. After removal of 11 bases from V and 2 bases from J, the junction contained 5 bases not matched to a gene.

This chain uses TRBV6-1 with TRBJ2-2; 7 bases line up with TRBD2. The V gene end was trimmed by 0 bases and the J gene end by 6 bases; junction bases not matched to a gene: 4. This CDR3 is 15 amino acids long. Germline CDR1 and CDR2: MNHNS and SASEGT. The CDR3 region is CASSEAGGPSGELFF. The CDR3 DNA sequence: TGTGCCAGCAGTGAAGCGGGAGGGCCCTCCGGGGAGCTGTTTTTT.

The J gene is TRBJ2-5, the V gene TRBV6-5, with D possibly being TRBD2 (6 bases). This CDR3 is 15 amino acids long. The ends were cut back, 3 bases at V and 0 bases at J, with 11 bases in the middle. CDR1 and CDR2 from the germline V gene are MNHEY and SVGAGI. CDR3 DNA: TGTGCCAGCAGTTATCTAGCGAGTAACCAAGAGACCCAGTACTTC. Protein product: CASSYLASNQETQYF.

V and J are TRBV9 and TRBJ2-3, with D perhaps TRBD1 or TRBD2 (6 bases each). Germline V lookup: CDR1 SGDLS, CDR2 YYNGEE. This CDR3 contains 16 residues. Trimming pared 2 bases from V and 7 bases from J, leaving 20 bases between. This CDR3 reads CASSVSGYGGAYTQYF. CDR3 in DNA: TGTGCCAGCAGCGTTTCCGGATACGGGGGCGCATATACGCAGTATTTT.

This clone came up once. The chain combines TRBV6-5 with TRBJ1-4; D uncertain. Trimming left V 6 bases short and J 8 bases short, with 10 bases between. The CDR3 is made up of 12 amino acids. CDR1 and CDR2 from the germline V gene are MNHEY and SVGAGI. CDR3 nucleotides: TGTGCCAGCAGGGGGTGGCGGGAAAAACTGTTTTTT. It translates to CASRGWREKLFF.

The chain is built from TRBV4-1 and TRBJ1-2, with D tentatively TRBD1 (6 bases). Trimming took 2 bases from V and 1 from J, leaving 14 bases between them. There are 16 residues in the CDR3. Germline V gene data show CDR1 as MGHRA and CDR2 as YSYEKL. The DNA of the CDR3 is TGCGCCAGCAGCCAATTCTGGACAGAGGTTAACTATGGCTACACCTTC. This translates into CASSQFWTEVNYGYTF.